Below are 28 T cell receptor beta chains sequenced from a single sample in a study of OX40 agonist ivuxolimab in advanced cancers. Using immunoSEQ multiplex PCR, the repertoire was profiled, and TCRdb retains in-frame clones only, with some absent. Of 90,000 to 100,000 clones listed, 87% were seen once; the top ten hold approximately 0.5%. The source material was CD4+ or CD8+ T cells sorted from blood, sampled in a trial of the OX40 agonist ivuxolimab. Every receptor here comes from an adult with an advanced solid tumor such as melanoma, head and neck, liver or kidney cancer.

In nucleotides, the CDR3 is TGTGCCAGCAGCCCGCTCAGGGATTACAATGAGCAGTTCTTC. Translation: CASSPLRDYNEQFF. V is TRBV7-8 and J is TRBJ2-1; D might be TRBD1 (5 bases). The CDR3 is 14 amino acids. In germline, CDR1 is SGHVS, CDR2 FQNEAQ. V lost 5 bases and J 4 bases, leaving 12 bases between the germline ends.

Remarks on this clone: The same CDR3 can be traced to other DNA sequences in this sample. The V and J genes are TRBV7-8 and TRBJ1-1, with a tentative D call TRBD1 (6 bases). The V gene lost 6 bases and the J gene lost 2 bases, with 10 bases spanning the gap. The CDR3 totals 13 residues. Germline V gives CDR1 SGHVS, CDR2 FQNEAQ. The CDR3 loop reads CASRRGTNTEAFF. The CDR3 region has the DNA TGTGCCAGCAGGAGGGGGACAAACACTGAAGCTTTCTTT. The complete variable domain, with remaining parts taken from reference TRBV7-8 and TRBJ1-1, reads GAGVSQSPRYKVAKRGQDVALRCDPISGHVSLFWYQQALGQGPEFLTYFQNEAQLDKSGLPSDRFFAERPEGSVSTLKIQRTQQEDSAVYLCASRRGTNTEAFFGQGTRLTVV.

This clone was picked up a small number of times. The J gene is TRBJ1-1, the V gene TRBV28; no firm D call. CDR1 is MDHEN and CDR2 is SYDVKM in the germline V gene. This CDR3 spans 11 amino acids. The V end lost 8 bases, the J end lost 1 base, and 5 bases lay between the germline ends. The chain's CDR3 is CASAENTEAFF. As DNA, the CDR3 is TGTGCCAGCGCAGAGAACACTGAAGCTTTCTTT.

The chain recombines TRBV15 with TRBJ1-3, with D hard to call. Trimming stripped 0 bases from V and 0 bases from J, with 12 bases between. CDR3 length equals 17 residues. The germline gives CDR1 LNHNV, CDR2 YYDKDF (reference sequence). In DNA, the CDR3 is TGTGCCACCAGCAGAGACCCCAGGCTGATCTCTGGAAACACCATATATTTT. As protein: CATSRDPRLISGNTIYF. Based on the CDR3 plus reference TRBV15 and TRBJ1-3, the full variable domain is DAMVIQNPRYQVTQFGKPVTLSCSQTLNHNVMYWYQQKSSQAPKLLFHYYDKDFNNEADTPDNFQSRRPNTSFCFLDIRSPGLGDTAMYLCATSRDPRLISGNTIYFGEGSWLTVV.

The CDR3 nucleotides are TGTGCCAGCAGCCTAAACACGGGACAGCGTATCGGCACCATATATTTT. As protein: CASSLNTGQRIGTIYF. The J gene is TRBJ1-3, the V gene TRBV5-6, with 7 positions matching TRBD1. The CDR3 is 16 residues long. Germline-derived CDR1 and CDR2 are SGHDT and YYEEEE. The J segment lost 9 bases and the V segment lost 4 bases, leaving 16 bases of the junction unmatched.

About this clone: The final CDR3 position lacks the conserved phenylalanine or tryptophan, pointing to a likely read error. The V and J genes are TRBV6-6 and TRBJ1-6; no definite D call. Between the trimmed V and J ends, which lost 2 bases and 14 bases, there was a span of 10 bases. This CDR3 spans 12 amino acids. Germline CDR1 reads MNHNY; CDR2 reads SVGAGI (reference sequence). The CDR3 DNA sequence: TGTGCCAGCAGTTACCACGGTGGAGCCCTCCACCTT. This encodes CASSYHGGALHL.

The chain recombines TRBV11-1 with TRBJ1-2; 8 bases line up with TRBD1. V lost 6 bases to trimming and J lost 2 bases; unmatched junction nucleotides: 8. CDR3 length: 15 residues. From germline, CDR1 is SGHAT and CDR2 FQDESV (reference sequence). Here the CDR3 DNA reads TGTGCCAGCAGAAGAGGACAGGGCCTAAACTATGGCTACACCTTC. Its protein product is CASRRGQGLNYGYTF. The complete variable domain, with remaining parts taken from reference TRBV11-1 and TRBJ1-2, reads EAEVAQSPRYKITEKSQAVAFWCDPISGHATLYWYRQILGQGPELLVQFQDESVVDDSQLPKDRFSAERLKGVDSTLKIQPAELGDSAMYLCASRRGQGLNYGYTFGSGTRLTVV.

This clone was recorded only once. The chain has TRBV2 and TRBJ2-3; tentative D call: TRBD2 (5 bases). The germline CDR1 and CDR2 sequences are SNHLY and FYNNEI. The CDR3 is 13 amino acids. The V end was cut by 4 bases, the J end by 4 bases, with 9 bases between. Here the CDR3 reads CASSVEGADTQYF. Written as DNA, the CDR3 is TGTGCCAGCAGTGTTGAGGGTGCAGATACGCAGTATTTT.

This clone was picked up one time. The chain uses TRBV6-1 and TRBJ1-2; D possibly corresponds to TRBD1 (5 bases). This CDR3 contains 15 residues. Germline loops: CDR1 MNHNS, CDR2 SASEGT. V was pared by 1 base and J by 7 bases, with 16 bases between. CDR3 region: CASSEGQGRSSGYTF. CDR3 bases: TGTGCCAGCAGTGAAGGGCAGGGCCGATCAAGTGGCTACACCTTC.

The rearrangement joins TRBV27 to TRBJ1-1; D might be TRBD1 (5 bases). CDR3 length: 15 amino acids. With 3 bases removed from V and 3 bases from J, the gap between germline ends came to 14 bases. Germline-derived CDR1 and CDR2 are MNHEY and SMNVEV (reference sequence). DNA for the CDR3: TGTGCCAGCAGTTTTGGACGGGGCGGGGACACTGAAGCTTTCTTT. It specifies CASSFGRGGDTEAFF.

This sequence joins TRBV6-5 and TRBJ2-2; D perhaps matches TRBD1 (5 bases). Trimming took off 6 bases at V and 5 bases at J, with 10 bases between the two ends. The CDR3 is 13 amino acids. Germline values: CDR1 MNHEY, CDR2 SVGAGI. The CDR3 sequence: CASRLQGTGELFF. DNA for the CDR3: TGTGCCAGCAGGCTGCAGGGAACCGGGGAGCTGTTTTTT.

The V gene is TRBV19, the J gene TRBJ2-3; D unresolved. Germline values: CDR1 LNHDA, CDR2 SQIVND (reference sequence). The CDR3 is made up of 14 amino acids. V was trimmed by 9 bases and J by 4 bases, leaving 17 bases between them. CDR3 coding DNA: TGTGCCAGCTCCGAAGATTTAATCCCAGATACGCAGTATTTT. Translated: CASSEDLIPDTQYF. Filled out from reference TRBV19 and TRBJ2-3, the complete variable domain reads DGGITQSPKYLFRKEGQNVTLSCEQNLNHDAMYWYRQDPGQGLRLIYYSQIVNDFQKGDIAEGYSVSREKKESFPLTVTSAQKNPTAFYLCASSEDLIPDTQYFGPGTRLTVL.

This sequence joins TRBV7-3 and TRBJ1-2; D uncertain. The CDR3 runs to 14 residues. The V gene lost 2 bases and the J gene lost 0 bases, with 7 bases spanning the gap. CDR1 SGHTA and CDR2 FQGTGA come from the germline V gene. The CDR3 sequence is CASSLRRANYGYTF. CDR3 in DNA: TGTGCCAGCAGCTTACGGAGGGCTAACTATGGCTACACCTTC.

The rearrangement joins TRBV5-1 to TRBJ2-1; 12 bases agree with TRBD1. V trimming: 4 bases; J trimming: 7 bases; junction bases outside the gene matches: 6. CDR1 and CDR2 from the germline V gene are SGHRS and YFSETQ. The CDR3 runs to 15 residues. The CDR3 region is CASSVGTGGGNEQFF. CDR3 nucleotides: TGCGCCAGCAGCGTAGGGACAGGGGGCGGGAATGAGCAGTTCTTC.

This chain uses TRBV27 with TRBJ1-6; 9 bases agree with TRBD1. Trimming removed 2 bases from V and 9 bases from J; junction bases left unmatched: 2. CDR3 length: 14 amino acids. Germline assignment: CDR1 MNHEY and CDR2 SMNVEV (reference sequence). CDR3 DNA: TGTGCCAGCAGTTTAGGGACAGGGAGTTCACCCCTCCACTTT. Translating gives CASSLGTGSSPLHF.

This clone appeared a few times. The CDR3 DNA reads TGCGCCAGCAGCCAAACGGACGGATTCTATGGCTACACCTTC. It specifies CASSQTDGFYGYTF. The V call is TRBV4-1, the J call TRBJ1-2, with D hard to call. Germline CDR1 reads MGHRA; CDR2 reads YSYEKL. The germline V and J ends were trimmed by 2 bases and 4 bases, with 11 bases remaining between them. The CDR3 runs to 14 residues.

The CDR3 loop is CASTPAGEYGYTF. The DNA for the CDR3 is TGTGCCAGCACCCCGGCGGGGGAATATGGCTACACCTTC. V gene TRBV6-6 combines with J gene TRBJ1-2; perhaps TRBD1 as D (5 bases). This CDR3 is built from 13 residues. CDR1 is MNHNY, CDR2 SVGAGI, per germline (reference sequence). The V gene lost 7 bases and the J gene lost 5 bases, with 14 bases spanning the gap.

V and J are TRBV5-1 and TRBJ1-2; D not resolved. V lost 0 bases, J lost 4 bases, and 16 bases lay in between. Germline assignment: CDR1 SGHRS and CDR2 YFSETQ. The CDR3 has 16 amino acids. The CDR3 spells CASSLAEYGTAYGYTF. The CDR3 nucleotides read TGCGCCAGCAGCTTGGCCGAGTATGGTACAGCCTATGGCTACACCTTC.

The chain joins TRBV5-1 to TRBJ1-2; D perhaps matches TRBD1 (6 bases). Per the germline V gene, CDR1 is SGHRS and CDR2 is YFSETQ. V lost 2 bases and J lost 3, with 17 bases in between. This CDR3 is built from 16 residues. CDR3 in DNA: TGCGCCAGCAGCTTAAACCCAGGGGCCCCCGACTATGGCTACACCTTC. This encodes CASSLNPGAPDYGYTF.

Here the CDR3 DNA reads TGTGCCAGCAGCCGGGACAGGGGTGTTGGCGGGGAGCTGTTTTTT. This translates into CASSRDRGVGGELFF. The chain links TRBV5-4 to TRBJ2-2, with 10 bases that match TRBD1. The CDR3 is 15 amino acids. Germline V lookup: CDR1 SGHNT, CDR2 YYREEE (reference sequence). Trimming cost V 4 bases and J 7 bases; bases outside gene matches: 7.

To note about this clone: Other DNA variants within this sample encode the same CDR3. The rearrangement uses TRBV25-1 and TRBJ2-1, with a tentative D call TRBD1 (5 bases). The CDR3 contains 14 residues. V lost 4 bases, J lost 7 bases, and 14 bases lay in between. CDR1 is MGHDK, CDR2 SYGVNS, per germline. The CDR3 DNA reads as TGTGCCAGCAGTGTAGGGGCCACGGATAATGAGCAGTTCTTC. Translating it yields CASSVGATDNEQFF.

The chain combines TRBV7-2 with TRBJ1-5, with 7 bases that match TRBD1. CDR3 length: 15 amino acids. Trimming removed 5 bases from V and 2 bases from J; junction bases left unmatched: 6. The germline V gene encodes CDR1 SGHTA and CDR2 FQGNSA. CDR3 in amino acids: CASSPGGKGNQPQHF. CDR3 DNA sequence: TGTGCCAGCAGCCCAGGGGGTAAGGGCAATCAGCCCCAGCATTTT.

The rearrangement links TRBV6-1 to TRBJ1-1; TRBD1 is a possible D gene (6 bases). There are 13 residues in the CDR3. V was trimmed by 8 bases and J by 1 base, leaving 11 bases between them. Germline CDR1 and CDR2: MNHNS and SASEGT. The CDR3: CASQTGTNTEAFF. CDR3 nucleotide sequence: TGTGCCAGCCAGACAGGTACGAACACTGAAGCTTTCTTT.

The CDR3 DNA reads TGTGCCAGCTCCCCCACAGGGGACACTGAAGCTTTCTTT. It translates to CASSPTGDTEAFF. The chain carries TRBV18 and TRBJ1-1; 7 positions agree with TRBD1. The CDR3 extends over 13 amino acids. The ends lost 6 bases at V and 3 bases at J; junction bases unmatched: 4. Germline-derived CDR1 and CDR2 are KGHSH and LQKENI.

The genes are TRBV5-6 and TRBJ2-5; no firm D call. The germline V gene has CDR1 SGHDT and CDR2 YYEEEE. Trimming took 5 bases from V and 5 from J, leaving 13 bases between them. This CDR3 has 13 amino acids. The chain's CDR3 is CASRTTWRETQYF. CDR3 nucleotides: TGTGCCAGCAGGACGACCTGGCGGGAGACCCAGTACTTC.

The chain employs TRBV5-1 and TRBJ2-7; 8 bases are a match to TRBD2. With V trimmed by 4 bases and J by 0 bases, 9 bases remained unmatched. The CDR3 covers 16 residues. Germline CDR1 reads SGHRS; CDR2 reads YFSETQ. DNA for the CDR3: TGCGCCAGCAGCCCGAGCGTAGCGGGGATCTCCTACGAGCAGTACTTC. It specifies CASSPSVAGISYEQYF.

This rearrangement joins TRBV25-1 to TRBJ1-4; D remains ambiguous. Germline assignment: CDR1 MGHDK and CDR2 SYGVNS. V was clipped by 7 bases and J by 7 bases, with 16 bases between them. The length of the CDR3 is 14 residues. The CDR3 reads CASKEGSRGEKLFF. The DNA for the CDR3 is TGTGCCAGCAAGGAGGGCTCCCGGGGTGAAAAACTGTTTTTT.

This CDR3 reads CASSTDREQAFF. The CDR3 DNA reads TGTGCCAGCAGCACGGACAGGGAGCAAGCTTTCTTT. The genes are TRBV7-8 and TRBJ1-1; 8 nucleotides align to TRBD1. This CDR3 region has 12 residues. Germline lookup yields CDR1 SGHVS and CDR2 FQNEAQ. J gave up 9 bases and V 5 bases, and 5 bases lay outside the gene matches.